One TCR beta chain is described in this entry. The antigen is undetermined. The unexposed donors gave CD4+ T cells in 2011-2018, prior to COVID-19. After roughly 9 days of culture, CD4+ T cells were isolated. Cells permitting, SARS-CoV-2 S/N and four cold-coronavirus spikes were tested on unexposed-donor CD4+ T cells. This table comes from immunoSEQ multiplex PCR, and its TCRdb copy is limited to in-frame clones, with some not included. The repertoire has more than 9,000 clones, 70% to 85% of them found once; the top ten carry 20% to 30%. The sample comes from a study of CD4 T cells in relation to SARS-CoV-2 and coronaviruses. The wider study: PBMCs were cultured with antigen for about eleven days before TCR beta sequencing.

Study observations and caveats: SARS-CoV-2-driven expansion was significantly weaker in crossreactive than monoreactive clones. Roughly 69% of donors had memory CD4+ clonotypes crossrecognizing SARS-CoV-2 and common cold coronavirus spike.

This CDR3 has 16 residues. V gave up 4 bases and J gave up 0 bases, with 13 bases separating them. The germline CDR1 and CDR2 sequences are KGHSH and LQKENI. The chain recombines TRBV18 with TRBJ1-3; no firm D call. Source material: CD4+ T cells from PBMCs, cultured in vitro. This TCR derives from a human donor in good health. The CDR3 protein is CASSLDHISSGNTIYF. The CDR3 DNA sequence: TGTGCCAGCTCACTAGATCACATTTCCTCTGGAAACACCATATATTTT.